The 30 T cell receptor beta chains below were found in one sample sequenced in a study of cytomegalovirus exposure and HLA in healthy donors. A multiplex PCR was run with 60 Vbeta primers and 13 Jbeta primers. The repertoire was sequenced with immunoSEQ multiplex PCR; TCRdb's copy has only in-frame clones and lacks some. The sample lists approximately 59,000 clones; 55% to 65% were seen once. Sequencing was done on a sample of PBMCs. Receptors were obtained from a man aged 30 to 39 in good health and CMV-seronegative.

This chain links TRBV4-1 with TRBJ1-5; no clear D. Trimming took 0 bases from V and 2 from J, leaving 8 bases between them. Germline V gives CDR1 MGHRA, CDR2 YSYEKL. CDR3 length: 15 amino acids. In DNA, the CDR3 is TGCGCCAGCAGCCAAGAAGGAGGTGGCAATCAGCCCCAGCATTTT. This gives the protein CASSQEGGGNQPQHF.

The chain recombines TRBV11-2 with TRBJ2-5, with 15 nucleotides matching TRBD2. The CDR3 spans 16 residues. Germline-derived CDR1 and CDR2 are SGHAT and FQNNGV. V shed 4 bases and J 4 bases; nucleotides not matched to a gene: 4. The CDR3: CASSSGLAGGAETQYF. CDR3 bases: TGTGCCAGCAGCTCAGGACTAGCGGGGGGGGCAGAGACCCAGTACTTC.

The CDR3 is CASSSRQAQAYEQYF. CDR3 nucleotide sequence: TGTGCCAGCAGCTCGAGACAGGCACAAGCCTACGAGCAGTACTTC. The chain combines TRBV11-2 with TRBJ2-7; perhaps TRBD1 as D (6 bases). The CDR3 loop spans 15 amino acids. V was trimmed by 4 bases and J by 2 bases, leaving 15 bases between them. In germline, CDR1 is SGHAT, CDR2 FQNNGV.

This clone was counted a few times. V is TRBV7-2 and J is TRBJ2-5; D is possibly TRBD2 (6 bases). Germline CDR1 is SGHTA and CDR2 is FQGNSA. The CDR3 covers 16 residues. V was shortened by 0 bases and J by 5 bases, with 16 bases between the two germline ends. CDR3 coding DNA: TGTGCCAGCAGCTTAGCGGGAGGAGCGGCGGGGGAGACCCAGTACTTC. The encoded protein is CASSLAGGAAGETQYF.

This clone has more than one count but fewer than ten. The chain couples TRBV14 to TRBJ1-4; TRBD1 matches 8 bases. This CDR3 spans 15 amino acids. In germline, CDR1 is SGHDN, CDR2 FVKESK. V lost 1 base, J lost 7 bases, and 5 bases stayed unmatched. The CDR3 region is CASSQGTGRGEKLFF. The CDR3 DNA reads TGTGCCAGCAGCCAAGGGACAGGGAGGGGTGAAAAACTGTTTTTT.

This clone was recorded a few times. The chain has TRBV13 and TRBJ2-5, with TRBD2 matching over 10 bases. Germline CDR1 and CDR2: PRHDT and FYEKMQ (reference sequence). The CDR3 has 17 residues. V lost 5 bases to trimming and J lost 1 base; unmatched junction nucleotides: 10. In DNA, the CDR3 is TGTGCCAGCAGCCTATCGCCTAGCGGGGGCTCCCAAGAGACCCAGTACTTC. Amino acids: CASSLSPSGGSQETQYF.

The rearrangement uses TRBV9 and TRBJ1-4, with D unclear. The germline gives CDR1 SGDLS, CDR2 YYNGEE. Trimming left V 4 bases short and J 8 bases short, with 9 bases between. The CDR3 is 12 amino acids. The CDR3 is CASSPRQEKLFF. The CDR3 DNA sequence: TGTGCCAGCAGCCCCAGGCAGGAAAAACTGTTTTTT.

Concerning this clone: Lacking the conserved final phenylalanine or tryptophan, this CDR3 likely reflects a read error. The limits of the CDR3 on the DNA are not certain, so only TCRdb's listed CDR3 is given. The V and J genes are TRBV5-6 and TRBJ2-7; TRBD1, the table's D call, lacks a check against the DNA. The germline V gene has CDR1 SGHDT and CDR2 YYEEEE. A total of 12 residues make up the CDR3, ends included. CDR3 region: CASSFRDRDSCG.

The J gene is TRBJ1-5, the V gene TRBV15; D not resolved. Between the trimmed V and J ends, which lost 5 bases and 0 bases, there was a span of 11 bases. The CDR3 runs 15 residues. In germline, CDR1 is LNHNV, CDR2 YYDKDF (reference sequence). CDR3 in amino acids: CATSPNDNSNQPQHF. The CDR3 nucleotides read TGTGCCACCAGCCCTAACGATAATAGCAATCAGCCCCAGCATTTT.

The chain joins TRBV30 to TRBJ1-6; 8 bases fit TRBD1. The trim removed 2 bases at V and 8 bases at J, leaving 8 bases unmatched. The CDR3 length is 15 residues. The germline gives CDR1 GTSNPN, CDR2 SVGIG (reference sequence). The DNA for the CDR3 is TGTGCCTGGAGTTTTTGGACAGGGAATGATTCACCCCTCCACTTT. As protein: CAWSFWTGNDSPLHF.

The rearrangement joins TRBV5-8 to TRBJ2-7; 9 bases line up with TRBD1. This CDR3 is 15 amino acids long. After removal of 0 bases from V and 1 base from J, the junction contained 2 bases not matched to a gene. Germline CDR1 and CDR2: SGHTS and YDEGEE. DNA of the CDR3: TGTGCCAGCAGCTTGGAGACAGGGGGATCCTACGAGCAGTACTTC. This encodes CASSLETGGSYEQYF.

Points on this clone: One end of the junction is discordant with germline, which a read error may explain. The chain is built from TRBV9 and TRBJ2-2; no reliable D call. The V gene's germline CDR1 is SGDLS and CDR2 YYNGEE. The CDR3 is made up of 12 amino acids. The CDR3 here is CASSVNSGELFF. The DNA of the CDR3 is TGTGCCAGCAGCGTCAACAGCGGGGAGCTGTTTTTT.

The chain uses TRBV11-1 and TRBJ2-3; 8 bases are shared with TRBD1. CDR1 is SGHAT and CDR2 is FQDESV in the germline V gene (reference sequence). This CDR3 has 15 residues. V was clipped by 3 bases and J by 0 bases; unmatched bases: 2. CDR3 amino acids: CASSFGDRSTDTQYF. In DNA form, the CDR3 reads TGTGCCAGCAGCTTCGGGGACAGGAGCACAGATACGCAGTATTTT.

Written as DNA, the CDR3 is TGTGCCAGCAGCGTAGGGGACAGCCATTATTATGGCTACACCTTC. It yields the protein CASSVGDSHYYGYTF. The rearrangement joins TRBV9 to TRBJ1-2; 7 bases fit TRBD1. J lost 5 bases, V lost 0 bases, and 7 bases had no gene match. The CDR3 covers 15 residues. Looked up from germline, CDR1 is SGDLS and CDR2 is YYNGEE.

V is TRBV25-1 and J is TRBJ2-1; possibly TRBD1 for D (6 bases). CDR3 length: 12 residues. V lost 4 bases, J lost 8 bases, and 9 bases lay in between. CDR1 and CDR2 from the germline V gene are MGHDK and SYGVNS. Written as DNA, the CDR3 is TGTGCCAGCAGTGCTACAGGGTATGAGCAGTTCTTC. Translating gives CASSATGYEQFF. Looking up the rest from reference TRBV25-1 and TRBJ2-1 gives the full variable domain: EADIYQTPRYLVIGTGKKITLECSQTMGHDKMYWYQQDPGMELHLIHYSYGVNSTEKGDLSSESTVSRIRTEHFPLTLESARPSHTSQYLCASSATGYEQFFGPGTRLTVL.

V is TRBV18 and J is TRBJ2-1, with a possible D match to TRBD2 (6 bases). This CDR3 is 15 amino acids long. Deletions cut 1 base from V and 9 bases from J, with 16 bases between. Germline V gene sequence: CDR1 KGHSH, CDR2 LQKENI. The DNA of the CDR3 is TGTGCCAGCTCACCACGGGGCAGGGCGGAGGGTGAGCAGTTCTTC. Translation gives CASSPRGRAEGEQFF.

This clone is judged medium-sized. V usage is TRBV7-8 and J usage is TRBJ2-1; 13 bases line up with TRBD2. The ends lost 5 bases at V and 0 bases at J; junction bases unmatched: 7. The CDR3 totals 18 residues. Germline assignment: CDR1 SGHVS and CDR2 FQNEAQ. The CDR3 nucleotides read TGTGCCAGCAGCGTGGGACTAGCGGGGATGGGCTCCTACAATGAGCAGTTCTTC. Protein product: CASSVGLAGMGSYNEQFF.

The chain employs TRBV7-9 and TRBJ2-3, with D perhaps TRBD2 (5 bases). Germline V gene data show CDR1 as SEHNR and CDR2 as FQNEAQ (reference sequence). The V and J ends lost 1 base and 1 base respectively, with 9 bases between them. This CDR3 has 15 amino acids. Here the CDR3 DNA reads TGTGCCAGCAGCTTAGGGACTGGCCGCACAGATACGCAGTATTTT. Its protein product is CASSLGTGRTDTQYF.

This clone occurred a few times. V usage is TRBV2 and J usage is TRBJ1-1; D not resolved. The germline V gene has CDR1 SNHLY and CDR2 FYNNEI. V was trimmed by 6 bases and J by 5 bases, leaving 19 bases between them. CDR3 length equals 15 residues. The CDR3 loop reads CASREDSQWWTEAFF. The CDR3 nucleotides read TGTGCCAGCAGGGAGGATAGCCAATGGTGGACTGAAGCTTTCTTT. The variable domain in full, with the rest retrieved from reference TRBV2 and TRBJ1-1, is EPEVTQTPSHQVTQMGQEVILRCVPISNHLYFYWYRQILGQKVEFLVSFYNNEISEKSEIFDDQFSVERPDGSNFTLKIRSTKLEDSAMYFCASREDSQWWTEAFFGQGTRLTVV.

In its sample, this clone was seen a few times. The chain carries TRBV5-8 and TRBJ2-1; 10 bases agree with TRBD2. This CDR3 is 15 amino acids long. The germline V gene encodes CDR1 SGHTS and CDR2 YDEGEE. Trimming removed 4 bases from V and 2 bases from J; junction bases left unmatched: 3. The CDR3 spells CASSILAGPYNEQFF. As DNA, the CDR3 is TGTGCCAGCAGCATACTAGCGGGGCCCTACAATGAGCAGTTCTTC.

The chain is built from TRBV4-2 and TRBJ2-1; 11 nucleotides line up with TRBD2. CDR1 LGHNA and CDR2 YNFKEQ come from the germline V gene. The trim removed 3 bases at V and 0 bases at J, leaving 7 bases unmatched. CDR3 length: 18 amino acids. The DNA for the CDR3 is TGTGCCAGCAGCCAGGATGCTAGCGGGGGGAGCTCCTACAATGAGCAGTTCTTC. Translating it yields CASSQDASGGSSYNEQFF.

The V and J genes are TRBV5-1 and TRBJ2-1, with TRBD2 matching over 12 bases. CDR1 and CDR2 (germline): SGHRS, YFSETQ. CDR3 length: 14 residues. Trimming took 4 bases from V and 7 from J; bases not matched to a gene: 3. The CDR3 nucleotides are TGCGCCAGCAGCGGGACTAGCGGGCAGAATGAGCAGTTCTTC. This encodes CASSGTSGQNEQFF.

The rearrangement uses TRBV25-1 and TRBJ2-2; maybe TRBD1 (6 bases). V dropped 4 bases and J dropped 3 bases, with 9 bases sitting between them. This CDR3 has 14 residues. Germline V gene lookup returns CDR1 MGHDK and CDR2 SYGVNS. The CDR3 bases are TGTGCCAGCAGTGTTGCAGGGGACACCGGGGAGCTGTTTTTT. This gives the protein CASSVAGDTGELFF. Complete variable domain (other parts from reference TRBV25-1 and TRBJ2-2): EADIYQTPRYLVIGTGKKITLECSQTMGHDKMYWYQQDPGMELHLIHYSYGVNSTEKGDLSSESTVSRIRTEHFPLTLESARPSHTSQYLCASSVAGDTGELFFGEGSRLTVL.

The chain links TRBV5-4 to TRBJ2-7, with 9 positions matching TRBD2. V shed 2 bases, J shed 4 bases, and the junction held 7 bases outside the gene matches. The CDR3 covers 15 residues. Per germline, CDR1 SGHNT and CDR2 YYREEE (reference sequence). The CDR3 loop is CASSLGSGGQYEQYF. The CDR3 bases are TGTGCCAGCAGCTTAGGCAGCGGGGGGCAATACGAGCAGTACTTC.

The chain recombines TRBV5-1 with TRBJ1-1; D remains unclear. Germline loops: CDR1 SGHRS, CDR2 YFSETQ. Trimming left V 5 bases short and J 1 base short, with 3 bases between. The CDR3 length is 11 residues. CDR3 region: CASRQNTEAFF. The CDR3 region has the DNA TGCGCCAGCAGACAGAACACTGAAGCTTTCTTT.

V gene TRBV7-7 combines with J gene TRBJ1-2; TRBD1 aligns across 10 bases. V was pared by 2 bases and J by 12 bases, with 9 bases of the junction left unmatched. CDR3 length: 14 amino acids. The germline V gene encodes CDR1 SSHAT and CDR2 FNYEAQ (reference sequence). The CDR3 coding sequence is TGTGCCAGCAGCTTATATGAGGGACAGGGGTTCAACACCTTC. As protein: CASSLYEGQGFNTF.

The chain joins TRBV6-5 to TRBJ2-3; D not certain. Germline CDR1 is MNHEY and CDR2 is SVGAGI. The CDR3 totals 14 residues. The germline V and J ends were trimmed by 6 bases and 2 bases, with 12 bases remaining between them. CDR3 coding DNA: TGTGCCAGCAGCCCCAGCGTGGCCACAGATACGCAGTATTTT. Translating it yields CASSPSVATDTQYF.

This clone was recorded a few times. The rearrangement links TRBV6-1 to TRBJ2-3; the D gene is possibly TRBD2 (5 bases). The CDR3 contains 14 residues. Germline lookup yields CDR1 MNHNS and CDR2 SASEGT. V was cut by 7 bases and J by 0 bases, with 11 bases left in between. The CDR3 DNA sequence: TGTGCCAGCACGAGGGCACAAAGCACAGATACGCAGTATTTT. Its translation: CASTRAQSTDTQYF.

This clone was picked up a small number of times. The J gene is TRBJ1-2, the V gene TRBV6-5; the match to TRBD1 covers 9 bases. With 8 bases clipped from V and 1 base from J, the junction kept 2 bases outside the gene matches. This CDR3 has 13 amino acids. In germline, CDR1 is MNHEY, CDR2 SVGAGI. DNA for the CDR3: TGTGCCAGCGGGACAGGGCTTAACTATGGCTACACCTTC. Amino acid sequence: CASGTGLNYGYTF.

This clone was counted once. At the DNA level, this CDR3 is encoded by other sequences in the same sample as well. This rearrangement joins TRBV5-4 to TRBJ1-6; D gene ambiguous. This CDR3 comprises 16 residues. Germline V gene lookup returns CDR1 SGHNT and CDR2 YYREEE (reference sequence). V was trimmed by 4 bases and J by 7 bases, leaving 18 bases between them. CDR3 region: CASSPRTGGSNSPLHF. CDR3 sequence (DNA): TGTGCCAGCAGCCCAAGGACGGGAGGGTCCAATTCACCCCTCCACTTT. The entire variable domain, with the rest obtained from reference TRBV5-4 and TRBJ1-6, is as follows: ETGVTQSPTHLIKTRGQQVTLRCSSQSGHNTVSWYQQALGQGPQFIFQYYREEENGRGNFPPRFSGLQFPNYSSELNVNALELDDSALYLCASSPRTGGSNSPLHFGNGTRLTVT.